One sample yielded the 20 T cell receptor beta chains listed below, sequenced in a study of CD8+ T cells in alopecia areata. The treatment is: oral pan-JAK inhibitor, 5-10 mg twice daily. It was cDNA, reverse transcribed from extracted RNA, that served as the sequencing template. Sequencing was performed with immunoSEQ multiplex PCR; in TCRdb, only in-frame clones are kept and a portion is missing. The sample holds 110,000 or so clones, 50% to 65% seen once. Sequenced here: CD4+ T cells sorted from blood, sampled at week 24, from a patient treated with tofacitinib. The receptors originated from a human donor with alopecia areata.

The genes are TRBV4-2 and TRBJ1-2; D is uncertain. The CDR3 runs 14 residues. CDR1 and CDR2 (germline): LGHNA, YNFKEQ. Trimming took off 0 bases at V and 4 bases at J, with 9 bases between the two ends. The DNA of the CDR3 is TGTGCCAGCAGCCAAGAAGCAGCGAGCTATGGCTACACCTTC. This sequence encodes CASSQEAASYGYTF.

This clone has just a few counts. The rearrangement joins TRBV10-3 to TRBJ1-5; no definite D call. The length of the CDR3 is 12 residues. The germline V gene encodes CDR1 ENHRY and CDR2 SYGVKD. Trimming took 3 bases from V and 7 from J, leaving 7 bases between them. CDR3 sequence: CAISDPLQPQHF. CDR3 DNA sequence: TGTGCCATCAGTGATCCGTTGCAGCCCCAGCATTTT.

The chain has TRBV11-2 and TRBJ2-7, with TRBD1 matching 9 bases. Germline lookup yields CDR1 SGHAT and CDR2 FQNNGV. The CDR3 consists of 15 residues. V dropped 5 bases and J dropped 6; count of bases not matched to a gene: 11. CDR3 coding DNA: TGTGCCAGCAGCCAAATACAGGGGGCGCGACCCGAGCAGTACTTC. This sequence encodes CASSQIQGARPEQYF.

The chain uses TRBV7-9 and TRBJ1-6; no reliable D call. The ends were cut back, 0 bases at V and 14 bases at J, with 8 bases in the middle. The CDR3 contains 12 residues. From germline, CDR1 is SEHNR and CDR2 FQNEAQ (reference sequence). The CDR3 loop reads CASSLATRALHF. CDR3 nucleotide sequence: TGTGCCAGCAGCTTAGCGACACGGGCCCTCCACTTT. The variable domain in full, completed from reference TRBV7-9 and TRBJ1-6, reads DTGVSQNPRHKITKRGQNVTFRCDPISEHNRLYWYRQTLGQGPEFLTYFQNEAQLEKSRLLSDRFSAERPKGSFSTLEIQRTEQGDSAMYLCASSLATRALHFGNGTRLTVT.

The rearrangement uses TRBV5-1 and TRBJ2-5; no firm D call. CDR1 and CDR2 from the germline V gene are SGHRS and YFSETQ. V shed 5 bases and J shed 5 bases, with 10 bases lying between them. CDR3 length equals 12 residues. CDR3: CASSTNVETQYF. In DNA form, the CDR3 reads TGCGCCAGCAGTACAAATGTGGAGACCCAGTACTTC.

The chain is built from TRBV29-1 and TRBJ1-1; D may be TRBD1 (6 bases). The CDR3 runs to 11 residues. The V gene's germline CDR1 is SQVTM and CDR2 ANQGSEA. The V end lost 4 bases, the J end lost 6 bases, and 9 bases lay between the germline ends. In nucleotides, the CDR3 is TGCAGCGTTGGGGGGGCCCCTGAAGCTTTCTTT. Its protein product is CSVGGAPEAFF.

This clone was found a few times. J is TRBJ1-1 and V is TRBV5-1; D perhaps matches TRBD1 (5 bases). There are 13 residues in the CDR3. V was trimmed by 4 bases and J by 3 bases, leaving 10 bases between them. Per the germline V gene, CDR1 is SGHRS and CDR2 is YFSETQ. CDR3 nucleotide sequence: TGCGCCAGCAGCCAGGGTTTCGACACTGAAGCTTTCTTT. Its protein is CASSQGFDTEAFF.

This clone occurred a few times. The rearrangement joins TRBV29-1 to TRBJ2-1, with D tentatively TRBD1 (5 bases). The V and J ends lost 3 bases and 8 bases respectively, with 14 bases between them. This CDR3 contains 13 residues. CDR1 SQVTM and CDR2 ANQGSEA come from the germline V gene. CDR3 bases: TGCAGCGTTGATTCCCAGGGTATCGATGAGCAGTTCTTC. Translating gives CSVDSQGIDEQFF.

V is TRBV29-1 and J is TRBJ2-5, with 8 bases aligning to TRBD2. Germline CDR1 reads SQVTM; CDR2 reads ANQGSEA. The trim removed 0 bases at V and 5 bases at J, leaving 5 bases unmatched. The CDR3 sequence is 14 residues long. CDR3 coding DNA: TGCAGCGTTGAAGATCGTCGGGAGGGGGAGACCCAGTACTTC. Translating it yields CSVEDRREGETQYF.

This clone was recorded a few times. V gene TRBV27 combines with J gene TRBJ1-2, with unresolved D. With 6 bases removed from V and 7 bases from J, the gap between germline ends came to 12 bases. CDR3 size: 12 residues. Germline V gives CDR1 MNHEY, CDR2 SMNVEV (reference sequence). The CDR3 region has the DNA TGTGCCAGCAGCGTCCCCCCGGGTGGCTACACCTTC. Amino acid sequence: CASSVPPGGYTF.

The chain joins TRBV27 to TRBJ2-5, with 7 bases aligning to TRBD2. After removal of 5 bases from V and 5 bases from J, the junction contained 8 bases not matched to a gene. The germline V gene encodes CDR1 MNHEY and CDR2 SMNVEV (reference sequence). The CDR3 contains 14 residues. Here the CDR3 reads CASSRGGNRETQYF. The CDR3 coding sequence is TGTGCCAGCAGTCGCGGGGGAAACCGGGAGACCCAGTACTTC.

This rearrangement joins TRBV11-2 to TRBJ2-5; 7 positions agree with TRBD1. The V gene's germline CDR1 is SGHAT and CDR2 FQNNGV. This CDR3 has 14 residues. The V and J ends lost 5 bases and 2 bases, in that order; junction bases with no gene match: 5. The CDR3 here is CASSPRDRQETQYF. The CDR3 coding sequence is TGTGCCAGCAGCCCCCGGGACAGACAAGAGACCCAGTACTTC.

The chain links TRBV30 to TRBJ2-1; 9 bases agree with TRBD1. Germline values: CDR1 GTSNPN, CDR2 SVGIG (reference sequence). V lost 0 bases to trimming and J lost 8 bases; unmatched junction nucleotides: 8. The CDR3 has 15 residues. The CDR3, as DNA: TGTGCCTGGAGTGTACTAGGACAGGGGATGGATGAGCAGTTCTTC. Amino acid sequence: CAWSVLGQGMDEQFF.

The V call is TRBV9, the J call TRBJ2-3, with D perhaps TRBD1 (6 bases). This CDR3 comprises 12 residues. Trimming left V 0 bases short and J 13 bases short, with 12 bases between. The germline V gene encodes CDR1 SGDLS and CDR2 YYNGEE. The CDR3 loop reads CASSVVQGLKYF. The CDR3 region has the DNA TGTGCCAGCAGCGTAGTACAGGGATTGAAGTATTTT.

The sample holds a few counts of this clone. The chain recombines TRBV5-1 with TRBJ2-3; 12 positions agree with TRBD2. The V gene end was trimmed by 4 bases and the J gene end by 0 bases; junction bases not matched to a gene: 6. CDR3 size: 17 residues. Germline lookup yields CDR1 SGHRS and CDR2 YFSETQ. In DNA, the CDR3 is TGCGCCAGCAGCCGAGGGGGACTAGCGGGCAGCACAGATACGCAGTATTTT. Residues: CASSRGGLAGSTDTQYF.

This clone was observed a handful of times. J is TRBJ2-5 and V is TRBV29-1, with TRBD1 matching over 8 bases. V trimming: 3 bases; J trimming: 4 bases; junction bases outside the gene matches: 7. This CDR3 spans 14 amino acids. Germline V CDR1 and CDR2: SQVTM, ANQGSEA. DNA for the CDR3: TGCAGCGTTGAGGAAGACAGGGGAGGAGAGACCCAGTACTTC. Protein sequence: CSVEEDRGGETQYF.

This clone was detected only once. This rearrangement joins TRBV5-4 to TRBJ2-1; 12 nucleotides match TRBD2. After removal of 4 bases from V and 4 bases from J, the junction contained 9 bases not matched to a gene. Germline-derived CDR1 and CDR2 are SGHNT and YYREEE (reference sequence). The CDR3 length is 17 residues. The CDR3 nucleotides read TGTGCCAGCAGCCTTGGGACTAGCGGGTTAGGATACAATGAGCAGTTCTTC. This sequence encodes CASSLGTSGLGYNEQFF. The full variable domain, in which reference TRBV5-4 and TRBJ2-1 provide the parts outside the CDR3, is ETGVTQSPTHLIKTRGQQVTLRCSSQSGHNTVSWYQQALGQGPQFIFQYYREEENGRGNFPPRFSGLQFPNYSSELNVNALELDDSALYLCASSLGTSGLGYNEQFFGPGTRLTVL.

The V and J genes are TRBV19 and TRBJ2-7, with a possible D match to TRBD1 (5 bases). The CDR3 extends over 14 amino acids. Trimming removed 5 bases from V and 6 bases from J, with 17 bases in between. Germline loops: CDR1 LNHDA, CDR2 SQIVND (reference sequence). The chain's CDR3 is CASSRQGWGLEQYF. The CDR3 DNA follows: TGTGCCAGTAGTCGCCAGGGCTGGGGTCTCGAGCAGTACTTC.

The chain couples TRBV5-1 to TRBJ2-7, with TRBD1 matching over 10 bases. Germline CDR1 and CDR2: SGHRS and YFSETQ. The CDR3 has 14 amino acids. Trimming took 8 bases from V and 4 from J; bases not matched to a gene: 9. CDR3 in DNA: TGCGCCAGTAACCCGGGACAGGGGAAATACGAGCAGTACTTC. This codes for CASNPGQGKYEQYF.

This chain connects TRBV27 to TRBJ2-7, with D tentatively TRBD1 (6 bases). V was clipped by 5 bases and J by 3 bases, with 14 bases between them. Germline assignment: CDR1 MNHEY and CDR2 SMNVEV (reference sequence). The CDR3 runs 14 residues. This CDR3 reads CASSDRSGVYEQYF. The CDR3, as DNA: TGTGCCAGCAGTGACAGATCAGGGGTCTACGAGCAGTACTTC.